A selection of T cell receptor beta chains follows, all from one sample in a study of response to subunit inactivated influenza vaccine. MiXCR, applied by TCRdb to the RT-PCR reads, yields one record per CDR3 protein. Of around 200,000 distinct CDR3 sequences listed, about 9% were seen once; the top ten hold 11%. This specimen was non-naive T cells sorted from PBMCs, taken on the day of vaccination. These receptors were taken from a man aged 50 to 59 who received an inactivated influenza vaccine. Both conserved end residues are part of each CDR3. D genes are given only for firm matches. Only part of the rows carry a size: once, few, many, or a class if the clone is expanded.

len,d_gene,j_gene,v_gene,abundance,CDR3aa,CDR3nt
18,.,TRBJ2-1,TRBV11-1,few,CASSSLPGLGGSSDEQFF,TGTGCCAGCAGCTCCCTCCCGGGACTGGGGGGAAGTTCGGATGAGCAGTTCTTC
15,.,TRBJ2-3,TRBV12-3/TRBV12-4,few,CASRLAPSGTDTQYF,TGTGCCAGCAGACTCGCGCCTAGCGGCACAGATACGCAGTATTTT
14,.,TRBJ2-7,TRBV10-3,.,CAISEMDRTYEQYF,TGTGCCATCAGTGAGATGGACAGAACCTACGAGCAGTACTTC
13,.,TRBJ1-1,TRBV27,.,CASSFLGTGEAFF,TGTGCCAGCAGTTTCCTCGGTACCGGGGAGGCTTTCTTT
15,.,TRBJ2-3,TRBV29-1,many,CSVEWARKSTDTQYF,TGCAGCGTTGAATGGGCGAGGAAAAGCACAGATACGCAGTATTTT
13,.,TRBJ1-1,TRBV27,many,CASSFLGPSEAFF,TGTGCCAGCAGTTTCCTAGGGCCGAGTGAAGCTTTCTTT
14,.,TRBJ2-1,TRBV29-1,.,CSARGTRAYNEQFF,TGCAGCGCCCGCGGGACGAGGGCCTACAATGAGCAGTTCTTC
15,.,TRBJ2-3,TRBV27,many,CASRPGRGHTDTQYF,TGTGCCAGCCGCCCGGGGCGGGGGCACACAGATACGCAGTATTTT
11,.,TRBJ2-5,TRBV6-5,.,CASGLTGTQYF,TGTGCCAGCGGGCTTACGGGGACCCAGTACTTC
14,TRBD2,TRBJ2-5,TRBV7-6,few,CASSLVREGMSQYF,TGTGCCAGCAGCTTAGTGCGGGAGGGTATGTCCCAGTACTTC
13,TRBD2,TRBJ2-7,TRBV28,few,CASSQEMGGEQYF,TGTGCCAGCAGTCAAGAAATGGGAGGGGAGCAGTACTTC
15,.,TRBJ1-6,TRBV6-1,.,CASSRRTADNSPLHF,TGTGCCAGCAGTCGAAGGACAGCAGATAATTCACCCCTCCACTTT
14,TRBD1,TRBJ2-5,TRBV10-3,.,CAISEPGGRETQYF,TGTGCCATCAGTGAGCCAGGGGGTCGGGAGACCCAGTACTTC
14,.,TRBJ2-1,TRBV27,many,CASSLVRGEGEQFF,TGTGCCAGCAGTTTGGTAAGGGGCGAGGGTGAGCAGTTCTTC